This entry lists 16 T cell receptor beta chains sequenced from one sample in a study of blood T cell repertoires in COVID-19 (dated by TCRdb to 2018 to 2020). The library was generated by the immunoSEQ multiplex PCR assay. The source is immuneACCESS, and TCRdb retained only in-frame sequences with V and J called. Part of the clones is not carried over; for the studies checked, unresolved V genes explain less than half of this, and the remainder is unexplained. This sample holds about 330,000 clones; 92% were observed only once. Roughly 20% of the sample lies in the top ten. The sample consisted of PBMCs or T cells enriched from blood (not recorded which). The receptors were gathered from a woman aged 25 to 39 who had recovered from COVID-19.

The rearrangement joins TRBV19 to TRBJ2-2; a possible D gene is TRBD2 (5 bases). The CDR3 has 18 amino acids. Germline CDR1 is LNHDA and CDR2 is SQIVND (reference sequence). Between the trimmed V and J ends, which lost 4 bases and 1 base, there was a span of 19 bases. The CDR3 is CASSRQLIGGLNTGELFF. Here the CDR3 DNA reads TGTGCCAGTAGTAGACAACTAATAGGAGGACTGAACACCGGGGAGCTGTTTTTT. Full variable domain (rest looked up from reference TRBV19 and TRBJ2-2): DGGITQSPKYLFRKEGQNVTLSCEQNLNHDAMYWYRQDPGQGLRLIYYSQIVNDFQKGDIAEGYSVSREKKESFPLTVTSAQKNPTAFYLCASSRQLIGGLNTGELFFGEGSRLTVL.

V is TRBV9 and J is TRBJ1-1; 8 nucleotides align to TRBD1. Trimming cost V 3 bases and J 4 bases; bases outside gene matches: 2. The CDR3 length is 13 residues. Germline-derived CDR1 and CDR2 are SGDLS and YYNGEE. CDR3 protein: CASSGTGGTEAFF. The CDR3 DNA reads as TGTGCCAGCAGCGGAACAGGGGGCACTGAAGCTTTCTTT. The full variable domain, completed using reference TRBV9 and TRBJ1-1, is DSGVTQTPKHLITATGQRVTLRCSPRSGDLSVYWYQQSLDQGLQFLIQYYNGEERAKGNILERFSAQQFPDLHSELNLSSLELGDSALYFCASSGTGGTEAFFGQGTRLTVV.

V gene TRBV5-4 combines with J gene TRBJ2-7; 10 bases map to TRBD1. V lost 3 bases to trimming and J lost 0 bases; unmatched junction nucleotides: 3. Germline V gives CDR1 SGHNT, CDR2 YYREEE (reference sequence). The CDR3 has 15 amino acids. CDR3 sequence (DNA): TGTGCCAGCAGCTGGGGACAGGGGACCTCCTACGAGCAGTACTTC. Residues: CASSWGQGTSYEQYF.

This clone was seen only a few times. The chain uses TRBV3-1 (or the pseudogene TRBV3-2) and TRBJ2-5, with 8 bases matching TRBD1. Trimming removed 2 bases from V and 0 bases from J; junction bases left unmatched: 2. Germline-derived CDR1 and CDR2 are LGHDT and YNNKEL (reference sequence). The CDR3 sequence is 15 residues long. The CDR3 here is CASSQRGQDQETQYF. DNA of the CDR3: TGTGCCAGCAGCCAACGGGGACAGGACCAAGAGACCCAGTACTTC.

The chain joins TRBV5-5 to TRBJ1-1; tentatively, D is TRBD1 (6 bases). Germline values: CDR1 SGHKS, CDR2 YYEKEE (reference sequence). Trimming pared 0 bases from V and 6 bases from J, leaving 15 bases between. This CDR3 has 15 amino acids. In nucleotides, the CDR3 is TGTGCCAGCAGCTTGGGTGATACAGGGTTTTCTGAAGCTTTCTTT. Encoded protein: CASSLGDTGFSEAFF.

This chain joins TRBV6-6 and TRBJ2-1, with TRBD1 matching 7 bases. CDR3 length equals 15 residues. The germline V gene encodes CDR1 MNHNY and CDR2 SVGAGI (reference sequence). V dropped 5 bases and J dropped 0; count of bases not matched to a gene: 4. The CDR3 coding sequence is TGTGCCAGCAGTGTGGACAGGAGCTCCTACAATGAGCAGTTCTTC. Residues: CASSVDRSSYNEQFF.

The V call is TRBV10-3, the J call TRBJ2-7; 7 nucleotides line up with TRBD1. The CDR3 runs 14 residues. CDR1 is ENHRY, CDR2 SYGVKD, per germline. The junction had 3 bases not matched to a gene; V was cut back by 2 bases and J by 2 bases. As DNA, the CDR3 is TGTGCCATCAGTGAGACAGGGGTGGCCTACGAGCAGTACTTC. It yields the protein CAISETGVAYEQYF.

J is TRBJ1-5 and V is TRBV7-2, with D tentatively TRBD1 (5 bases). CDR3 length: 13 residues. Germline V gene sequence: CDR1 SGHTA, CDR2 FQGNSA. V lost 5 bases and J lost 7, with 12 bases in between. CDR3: CASSMGQVQPQHF. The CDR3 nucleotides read TGTGCCAGCAGCATGGGGCAGGTCCAGCCCCAGCATTTT.

The CDR3: CASRFPGDGGYTF. The DNA for the CDR3 is TGTGCCAGCAGGTTTCCAGGGGATGGTGGCTACACCTTC. The V and J genes are TRBV6-5 and TRBJ1-2; weak D call: TRBD1 (6 bases). Per the germline V gene, CDR1 is MNHEY and CDR2 is SVGAGI. The CDR3 totals 13 residues. V lost 6 bases, J lost 7 bases, and 15 bases lay in between.

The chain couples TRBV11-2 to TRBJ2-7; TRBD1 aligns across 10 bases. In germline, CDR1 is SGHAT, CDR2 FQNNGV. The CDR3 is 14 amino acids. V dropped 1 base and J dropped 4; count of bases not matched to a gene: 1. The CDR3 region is CASSLGQGAYEQYF. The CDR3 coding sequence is TGTGCCAGCAGCTTAGGACAGGGGGCGTACGAGCAGTACTTC.

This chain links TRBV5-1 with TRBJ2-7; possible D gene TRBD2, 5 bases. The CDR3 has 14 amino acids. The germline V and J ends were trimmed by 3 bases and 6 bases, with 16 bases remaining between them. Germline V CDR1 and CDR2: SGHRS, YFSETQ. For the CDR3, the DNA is TGCGCCAGCAGCTCGGTCGGGGTTATCGGCGAGCAGTACTTC. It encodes CASSSVGVIGEQYF.

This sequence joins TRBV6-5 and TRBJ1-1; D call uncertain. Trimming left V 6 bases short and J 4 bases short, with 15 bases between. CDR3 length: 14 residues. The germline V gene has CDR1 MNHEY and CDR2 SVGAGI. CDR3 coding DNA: TGTGCCAGCAGCCCCTGGGGAGAGGCCACTGAAGCTTTCTTT. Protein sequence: CASSPWGEATEAFF.

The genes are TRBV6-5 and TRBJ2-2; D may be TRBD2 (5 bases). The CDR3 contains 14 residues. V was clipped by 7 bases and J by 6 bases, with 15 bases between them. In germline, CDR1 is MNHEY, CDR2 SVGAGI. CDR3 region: CASTTDSVAGELFF. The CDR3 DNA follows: TGTGCCAGCACGACGGACTCTGTCGCCGGGGAGCTGTTTTTT.

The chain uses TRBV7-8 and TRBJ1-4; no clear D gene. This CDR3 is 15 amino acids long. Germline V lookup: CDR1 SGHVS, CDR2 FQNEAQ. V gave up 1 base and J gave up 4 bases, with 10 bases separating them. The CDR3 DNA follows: TGTGCCAGCAGCTTAGGCGGGTGGGTTAATGAAAAACTGTTTTTT. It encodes CASSLGGWVNEKLFF.

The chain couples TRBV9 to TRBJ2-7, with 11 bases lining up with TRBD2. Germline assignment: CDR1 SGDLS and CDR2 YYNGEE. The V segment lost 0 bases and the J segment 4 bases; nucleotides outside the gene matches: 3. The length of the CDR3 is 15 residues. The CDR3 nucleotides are TGTGCCAGCAGCGTAGATACTAGCGGGAGTTACGAGCAGTACTTC. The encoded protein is CASSVDTSGSYEQYF.

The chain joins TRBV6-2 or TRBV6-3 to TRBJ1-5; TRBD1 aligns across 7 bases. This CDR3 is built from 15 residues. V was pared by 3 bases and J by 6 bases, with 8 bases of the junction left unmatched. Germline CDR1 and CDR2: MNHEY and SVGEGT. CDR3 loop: CASSYARGVIQPQHF. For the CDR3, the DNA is TGTGCCAGCAGTTATGCCAGGGGGGTAATTCAGCCCCAGCATTTT.